Listed below are T cell receptor beta chains from one sample, sequenced in a study of shared clonotypes between healthy human individuals. Assay used: immunoSEQ multiplex PCR; TCRdb lists only in-frame clones, some missing. The sample contains about 680,000 clones, approximately 73% of which appear only once. Sequencing was done on a sample of memory CD4+ T cells sorted from blood. Receptors were obtained from a woman younger than 45 in good health. Both conserved end residues are part of each CDR3. The order of the fields is V gene, J gene, clone size, D gene, CDR3 protein, CDR3 DNA. A D gene is named only where the DNA matches it firmly. Only some rows state a clone size, as once, few, many or a class for expanded clones.

v_gene: TRBV19
j_gene: TRBJ2-2
abundance: few
d_gene: TRBD1
CDR3aa: CASRQGASTGELFF
CDR3nt: TGTGCCAGTAGGCAGGGGGCTAGCACCGGGGAGCTGTTTTTT

v_gene: TRBV11-2
j_gene: TRBJ2-7
abundance: .
d_gene: .
CDR3aa: CASSLGTTQTTYEQYF
CDR3nt: TGTGCCAGCAGCTTAGGTACCACACAGACCACCTACGAGCAGTACTTC

v_gene: TRBV5-5
j_gene: TRBJ2-2
abundance: .
d_gene: .
CDR3aa: CASSFGRGAGTGELFF
CDR3nt: TGTGCCAGCAGCTTCGGTCGGGGCGCGGGCACCGGGGAGCTGTTTTTT

v_gene: TRBV7-9
j_gene: TRBJ2-1
abundance: .
d_gene: TRBD2
CDR3aa: CASSSTGTSENEQFF
CDR3nt: TGTGCCAGCAGCTCAACCGGGACTAGCGAAAATGAGCAGTTCTTC

v_gene: TRBV19
j_gene: TRBJ1-2
abundance: .
d_gene: .
CDR3aa: CASSYKGEALYGYTF
CDR3nt: TGTGCCAGTAGTTATAAGGGCGAGGCCCTCTATGGCTACACCTTC

v_gene: TRBV4-1
j_gene: TRBJ2-5
abundance: .
d_gene: .
CDR3aa: CASSQVDAETQYF
CDR3nt: TGCGCCAGCAGCCAAGTCGACGCCGAGACCCAGTACTTC

v_gene: TRBV6-5
j_gene: TRBJ1-2
abundance: .
d_gene: .
CDR3aa: CASSYSGVKGYTF
CDR3nt: TGTGCCAGCAGTTACTCAGGGGTTAAAGGCTACACCTTC

v_gene: TRBV6-5
j_gene: TRBJ2-7
abundance: .
d_gene: .
CDR3aa: CASSYLRNSYEQYF
CDR3nt: TGTGCCAGCAGTTATTTGCGGAATAGCTACGAGCAGTACTTC

v_gene: TRBV7-9
j_gene: TRBJ2-1
abundance: .
d_gene: TRBD2
CDR3aa: CASSLGAGLYNEQFF
CDR3nt: TGTGCCAGCAGCTTAGGAGCGGGACTTTACAATGAGCAGTTCTTC

v_gene: TRBV28
j_gene: TRBJ2-6
abundance: .
d_gene: TRBD1
CDR3aa: CASGTGSSGANVLTF
CDR3nt: TGTGCCAGCGGGACAGGGAGCTCTGGGGCCAACGTCCTGACTTTC

v_gene: TRBV27
j_gene: TRBJ2-1
abundance: .
d_gene: .
CDR3aa: CASSSPGDLYNEQFF
CDR3nt: TGTGCCAGCAGTTCTCCCGGGGACCTCTACAATGAGCAGTTCTTC

v_gene: TRBV27
j_gene: TRBJ1-4
abundance: .
d_gene: TRBD1
CDR3aa: CASWDRGNEKLFF
CDR3nt: TGTGCCAGCTGGGACAGGGGTAATGAAAAACTGTTTTTT

v_gene: TRBV7-8
j_gene: TRBJ2-5
abundance: few
d_gene: .
CDR3aa: CASSLAQTRRETQYF
CDR3nt: TGTGCCAGCAGCTTAGCACAGACGAGGAGAGAGACCCAGTACTTC

v_gene: TRBV7-6
j_gene: TRBJ1-4
abundance: .
d_gene: TRBD1
CDR3aa: CASSRGTGGTNEKLFF
CDR3nt: TGTGCCAGCAGCAGGGGGACAGGGGGAACTAATGAAAAACTGTTTTTT

v_gene: TRBV2
j_gene: TRBJ2-2
abundance: .
d_gene: TRBD2
CDR3aa: CASSPQGLVSGELFF
CDR3nt: TGTGCCAGCAGTCCCCAGGGACTAGTGAGCGGGGAGCTGTTTTTT

v_gene: TRBV28
j_gene: TRBJ2-7
abundance: .
d_gene: .
CDR3aa: CASSPPGGVKTYEQYF
CDR3nt: TGTGCCAGCAGTCCGCCCGGGGGAGTTAAAACCTACGAGCAGTACTTC

v_gene: TRBV30
j_gene: TRBJ2-2
abundance: .
d_gene: .
CDR3aa: CAWSVGRDTRRGELFF
CDR3nt: TGTGCCTGGAGTGTGGGCCGGGACACTCGGCGGGGGGAGCTGTTTTTT

v_gene: TRBV6-6
j_gene: TRBJ2-2
abundance: few
d_gene: .
CDR3aa: CASLAERNTGELFF
CDR3nt: TGTGCCAGCTTGGCCGAGCGGAACACCGGGGAGCTGTTTTTT

v_gene: TRBV11-2
j_gene: TRBJ2-1
abundance: once
d_gene: .
CDR3aa: CASSLGGRLDNEQFF
CDR3nt: TGTGCCAGCAGCCTCGGGGGCCGACTGGACAATGAGCAGTTCTTC

v_gene: TRBV10-3
j_gene: TRBJ2-4
abundance: few
d_gene: .
CDR3aa: CAISEAAQNIQYF
CDR3nt: TGTGCCATCAGTGAGGCAGCTCAAAACATTCAGTACTTC

v_gene: TRBV27
j_gene: TRBJ1-1
abundance: .
d_gene: .
CDR3aa: CASSLSILMNTEAFF
CDR3nt: TGTGCCAGCAGTTTATCGATCCTGATGAACACTGAAGCTTTCTTT

v_gene: TRBV7-9
j_gene: TRBJ1-4
abundance: .
d_gene: .
CDR3aa: CASSSSGRGRNEKLFF
CDR3nt: TGTGCCAGCAGCTCAAGCGGTAGGGGACGAAATGAAAAACTGTTTTTT

v_gene: TRBV5-1
j_gene: TRBJ1-3
abundance: .
d_gene: .
CDR3aa: CASSPSEPSSGNTIYF
CDR3nt: TGCGCCAGCAGCCCTTCCGAGCCCAGCTCTGGAAACACCATATATTTT

v_gene: TRBV7-2
j_gene: TRBJ2-2
abundance: few
d_gene: TRBD1
CDR3aa: CASSNRGPGTNTGELFF
CDR3nt: TGTGCCAGCAGCAACAGGGGGCCCGGAACGAACACCGGGGAGCTGTTTTTT

v_gene: TRBV5-1
j_gene: TRBJ1-1
abundance: .
d_gene: TRBD1
CDR3aa: CASSSGTGLEAFF
CDR3nt: TGCGCCAGCAGCTCCGGGACAGGGCTTGAAGCTTTCTTT

v_gene: TRBV7-9
j_gene: TRBJ1-2
abundance: .
d_gene: .
CDR3aa: CASSLPTPQGYTF
CDR3nt: TGTGCCAGCAGCTTACCGACTCCGCAAGGCTACACCTTC

v_gene: TRBV7-8
j_gene: TRBJ2-3
abundance: .
d_gene: .
CDR3aa: CASSFSAVADTQYF
CDR3nt: TGTGCCAGCAGCTTTTCGGCTGTTGCAGATACGCAGTATTTT

v_gene: TRBV15
j_gene: TRBJ2-5
abundance: .
d_gene: .
CDR3aa: CATSIRGTDGETQYF
CDR3nt: TGTGCCACCAGCATACGCGGGACAGACGGGGAGACCCAGTACTTC

v_gene: TRBV5-1
j_gene: TRBJ1-5
abundance: .
d_gene: .
CDR3aa: CAQTGKLGQPQHF
CDR3nt: TGCGCCCAAACAGGGAAATTAGGCCAGCCCCAGCATTTT

v_gene: TRBV25-1
j_gene: TRBJ2-5
abundance: .
d_gene: .
CDR3aa: CATSLSVTQETQYF
CDR3nt: TGTGCCACCTCCCTATCGGTGACCCAAGAGACCCAGTACTTC

v_gene: TRBV28
j_gene: TRBJ2-1
abundance: few
d_gene: .
CDR3aa: CASSLYQGLGSYNEQFF
CDR3nt: TGTGCCAGCAGTTTATACCAGGGGTTGGGCTCCTACAATGAGCAGTTCTTC

v_gene: TRBV10-3
j_gene: TRBJ1-4
abundance: once
d_gene: TRBD1
CDR3aa: CAISANPGQGDHEKLFF
CDR3nt: TGTGCCATCAGCGCAAACCCAGGACAGGGGGATCATGAAAAACTGTTTTTT

v_gene: TRBV5-6
j_gene: TRBJ2-2
abundance: .
d_gene: .
CDR3aa: CASSLFTAINTGELFF
CDR3nt: TGTGCCAGCAGCTTGTTTACAGCGATAAACACCGGGGAGCTGTTTTTT

v_gene: TRBV5-1
j_gene: TRBJ1-2
abundance: .
d_gene: .
CDR3aa: CASSGLNDGYTF
CDR3nt: TGCGCCAGCAGCGGTCTGAATGATGGCTACACCTTC

v_gene: TRBV29-1
j_gene: TRBJ2-1
abundance: .
d_gene: .
CDR3aa: CSVAFGSRPYNEQFF
CDR3nt: TGCAGCGTTGCTTTTGGGAGTCGCCCCTACAATGAGCAGTTCTTC

v_gene: TRBV5-1
j_gene: TRBJ2-7
abundance: .
d_gene: .
CDR3aa: CASSVPGRPYEQYF
CDR3nt: TGCGCCAGCAGCGTCCCGGGACGGCCCTACGAGCAGTACTTC

v_gene: TRBV6-1
j_gene: TRBJ1-5
abundance: .
d_gene: .
CDR3aa: CASSKDGYNQPQHF
CDR3nt: TGTGCCAGCAGTAAGGACGGCTATAATCAGCCCCAGCATTTT

v_gene: TRBV6-5
j_gene: TRBJ2-1
abundance: .
d_gene: .
CDR3aa: CASAEGHRSYNEQFF
CDR3nt: TGTGCCAGCGCTGAGGGCCATCGATCCTACAATGAGCAGTTCTTC

v_gene: TRBV10-1
j_gene: TRBJ2-1
abundance: .
d_gene: TRBD2
CDR3aa: CASSEIPTSGYNEQFF
CDR3nt: TGCGCCAGCAGTGAGATTCCGACTAGCGGGTACAATGAGCAGTTCTTC

v_gene: TRBV7-9
j_gene: TRBJ2-3
abundance: .
d_gene: .
CDR3aa: CASSQDSSTDTQYF
CDR3nt: TGTGCCAGCAGCCAGGACAGTAGCACAGATACGCAGTATTTT

v_gene: TRBV7-2
j_gene: TRBJ2-7
abundance: few
d_gene: TRBD1
CDR3aa: CASSFRDRNIEQYF
CDR3nt: TGTGCCAGCAGCTTCCGGGACAGGAACATTGAGCAGTACTTC

v_gene: TRBV4-2
j_gene: TRBJ2-3
abundance: .
d_gene: .
CDR3aa: CASSQYASADTQYF
CDR3nt: TGTGCCAGCAGCCAATATGCTAGCGCAGATACGCAGTATTTT

v_gene: TRBV28
j_gene: TRBJ2-7
abundance: .
d_gene: TRBD2
CDR3aa: CASSSPASGSSYEQYF
CDR3nt: TGTGCCAGCAGTTCCCCCGCTAGCGGAAGCTCCTACGAGCAGTACTTC

v_gene: TRBV19
j_gene: TRBJ1-2
abundance: few
d_gene: .
CDR3aa: CASSPRNYGYTF
CDR3nt: TGTGCCAGTAGTCCGCGCAACTATGGCTACACCTTC

v_gene: TRBV6-1
j_gene: TRBJ1-1
abundance: .
d_gene: .
CDR3aa: CASSELFRDTEAFF
CDR3nt: TGTGCCAGCAGTGAGCTATTTCGGGACACTGAAGCTTTCTTT

v_gene: TRBV5-4
j_gene: TRBJ2-4
abundance: .
d_gene: TRBD1
CDR3aa: CASSPGGGVGHIQYF
CDR3nt: TGTGCCAGCAGCCCAGGGGGCGGCGTAGGGCACATTCAGTACTTC

v_gene: TRBV11-2
j_gene: TRBJ1-3
abundance: .
d_gene: .
CDR3aa: CASSLVPGAGNTIYF
CDR3nt: TGTGCCAGCAGCTTAGTTCCTGGTGCGGGAAACACCATATATTTT

v_gene: TRBV25-1
j_gene: TRBJ2-7
abundance: .
d_gene: TRBD2
CDR3aa: CASSALKGTSDSYEQYF
CDR3nt: TGTGCCAGCAGTGCTTTAAAGGGCACTAGCGACTCCTACGAGCAGTACTTC

v_gene: TRBV30
j_gene: TRBJ1-4
abundance: .
d_gene: .
CDR3aa: CAWRAGAGASEKLFF
CDR3nt: TGTGCCTGGCGGGCAGGGGCAGGGGCGAGCGAAAAACTGTTTTTT

v_gene: TRBV4-2
j_gene: TRBJ2-3
abundance: .
d_gene: TRBD2
CDR3aa: CASRKVAGHSTDTQYF
CDR3nt: TGTGCCAGCAGAAAAGTAGCGGGACATAGCACAGATACGCAGTATTTT

v_gene: TRBV2
j_gene: TRBJ1-2
abundance: few
d_gene: .
CDR3aa: CASKTNYGYTF
CDR3nt: TGTGCCAGCAAGACTAACTATGGCTACACCTTC

v_gene: TRBV27
j_gene: TRBJ2-7
abundance: .
d_gene: .
CDR3aa: CASSSSDFSWDEQYF
CDR3nt: TGTGCCAGCAGTTCCTCGGACTTTAGCTGGGACGAGCAGTACTTC

v_gene: TRBV10-2
j_gene: TRBJ2-7
abundance: .
d_gene: TRBD2
CDR3aa: CASSWPSGSADYEQYF
CDR3nt: TGCGCCAGCAGCTGGCCTAGCGGGAGTGCTGATTACGAGCAGTACTTC

v_gene: TRBV21-1
j_gene: TRBJ1-1
abundance: once
d_gene: .
CDR3aa: CARTGVTRNTEAFF
CDR3nt: TGTGCCAGGACAGGGGTTACTCGGAACACTGAAGCTTTCTTT

v_gene: TRBV10-3
j_gene: TRBJ2-7
abundance: .
d_gene: .
CDR3aa: CASAGATGEQYF
CDR3nt: TGTGCCAGCGCCGGGGCGACGGGTGAGCAGTACTTC

v_gene: TRBV6-6
j_gene: TRBJ1-5
abundance: .
d_gene: .
CDR3aa: CASTGGGNQPQHF
CDR3nt: TGTGCCAGCACCGGGGGCGGGAATCAGCCCCAGCATTTT

v_gene: TRBV28
j_gene: TRBJ2-3
abundance: .
d_gene: TRBD1
CDR3aa: CASSYGQGADTQYF
CDR3nt: TGTGCCAGCAGCTATGGACAGGGGGCGGATACGCAGTATTTT

v_gene: TRBV6-5
j_gene: TRBJ2-7
abundance: .
d_gene: TRBD1
CDR3aa: CATKDRGRHEQYF
CDR3nt: TGTGCCACCAAGGACAGGGGTCGACACGAGCAGTACTTC

v_gene: TRBV6-5
j_gene: TRBJ1-1
abundance: .
d_gene: .
CDR3aa: CASSTHRNTEAFF
CDR3nt: TGTGCCAGCAGCACACATCGGAACACTGAAGCTTTCTTT